Listed below are T cell receptor beta chains from one sample, sequenced in a study of blood T cells in healthy people across ages. One entry per CDR3 protein, called by TCRdb with MiXCR from the 5' RACE reads. The table has hundreds of thousands of distinct CDR3 sequences, approximately 31% seen once. The sample comprised blood. Every receptor here comes from a woman aged 80 or over in good health. CDR3s include the opening cysteine and the closing phenylalanine or tryptophan. The D gene is left open where the match is weak. Clone size, where shown, is once, few, many, or a class for clones that have expanded.

>14|TRBV6-6|many|TRBJ1-6|NA
CASRARGAESPLHF
TGTGCCAGCAGGGCCCGGGGGGCAGAATCACCCCTCCACTTT
>15|TRBV7-2|many|TRBJ1-2|NA
CASSYPAVANYGYTF
TGTGCCAGCAGCTACCCTGCTGTAGCTAACTATGGCTACACCTTC
>14|TRBV12-3/TRBV12-4|few|TRBJ1-2|NA
CASSFAGRNYGYTF
TGTGCCAGCAGTTTCGCAGGGAGGAACTATGGCTACACCTTC
>16|TRBV5-6|few|TRBJ2-3|TRBD1
CASSLDRGYGTDTQYF
TGTGCCAGCAGCTTGGACAGGGGATATGGCACAGATACGCAGTATTTT
>12|TRBV7-2|many|TRBJ1-2|TRBD1
CASRGTGLGYTF
TGTGCCAGCAGAGGGACAGGGTTGGGCTACACCTTC
>14|TRBV4-2|many|TRBJ2-7|NA
CASSQGHGTYEQYF
TGTGCCAGCAGCCAAGGCCACGGAACCTACGAGCAGTACTTC
>15|TRBV7-2|few|TRBJ2-2|NA
CASSLGRRNTGELFF
TGTGCCAGCAGCTTAGGCCGGAGGAACACCGGGGAGCTGTTTTTT
>16|TRBV13|NA|TRBJ2-5|TRBD2
CASSLAQRGNQETQYF
TGTGCCAGCAGCTTAGCCCAGCGGGGGAACCAAGAGACCCAGTACTTC
>14|TRBV7-6|many|TRBJ1-5|NA
CASSPSGENQPQHF
TGTGCCAGCAGCCCCTCGGGGGAAAATCAGCCCCAGCATTTT
>15|TRBV10-3|few|TRBJ2-7|NA
CAISPVRDGVNEQYF
TGTGCCATCAGCCCAGTCAGGGATGGGGTTAATGAGCAGTACTTC
>14|TRBV13|once|TRBJ2-4|TRBD2
CASSHRTSTHEQYF
TGTGCCAGCAGCCACCGGACTAGCACCCATGAGCAGTACTTC
>14|TRBV7-3|many|TRBJ2-1|NA
CASSLNVRYNEQFF
TGTGCCAGCAGCTTAAATGTCAGATACAATGAGCAGTTCTTC
>13|TRBV11-2|many|TRBJ2-3|NA
CASSSRGVDTQYF
TGTGCCAGCAGCTCGAGGGGAGTAGATACGCAGTATTTT
>15|TRBV5-1|NA|TRBJ2-3|TRBD1
CASRTGAPGTDTQYF
TGCGCCAGCAGGACAGGGGCGCCCGGCACAGATACGCAGTATTTT
>16|TRBV5-1|NA|TRBJ2-5|TRBD1
CASSLVTGQEEETQYF
TGCGCCAGCAGCTTGGTCACGGGACAGGAGGAAGAGACCCAGTACTTC
>15|TRBV2|many|TRBJ2-6|NA
CASSELGYGANVLTF
TGTGCCAGCTCTGAACTCGGCTACGGGGCCAACGTCCTGACTTTC
>15|TRBV29-1|NA|TRBJ2-7|TRBD1
CSARQGSVTYYEQYF
TGCAGCGCACGACAGGGCTCGGTAACCTACTACGAGCAGTACTTC
>13|TRBV18|many|TRBJ2-3|NA
CASSPPVTDTQYF
TGTGCCAGCTCACCACCAGTCACAGATACGCAGTATTTT
>13|TRBV19|NA|TRBJ2-5|NA
CASRTTGNDGQYF
TGTGCCAGTAGGACAACAGGGAACGACGGGCAGTACTTC
>15|TRBV29-1|many|TRBJ2-1|NA
CSVEGRGSSYNEQFF
TGCAGCGTTGAAGGTAGGGGTAGCTCCTACAATGAGCAGTTCTTC
>15|TRBV30|NA|TRBJ1-2|NA
CAWSSSIGSPYGYTF
TGTGCCTGGAGTTCTAGCATCGGCAGCCCCTATGGCTACACCTTC
>14|TRBV29-1|many|TRBJ2-1|TRBD1
CSVRQGSPYNEQFF
TGCAGCGTTAGACAGGGGTCCCCGTACAATGAGCAGTTCTTC
>16|TRBV6-2/TRBV6-3|many|TRBJ2-1|TRBD2
CATHPIVAGGNNEQFF
TGTGCCACCCACCCGATCGTAGCGGGGGGGAACAATGAGCAGTTCTTC
>16|TRBV7-2|NA|TRBJ2-7|TRBD1
CASSLAVTGGSYEQYF
TGTGCCAGCAGCTTAGCGGTGACAGGGGGCTCCTATGAGCAGTACTTC
>16|TRBV7-2|NA|TRBJ2-7|NA
CASSRQQGRHVYEQYF
TGTGCCAGCAGCCGGCAACAGGGCAGGCACGTGTACGAGCAGTACTTC
>12|TRBV12-3/TRBV12-4|NA|TRBJ1-6|NA
CASSFGGSPRHF
TGTGCCAGCAGTTTCGGCGGTTCACCCCGCCACTTT
>13|TRBV5-6|many|TRBJ1-6|NA
CASTRRGGAPLHF
TGTGCCAGCACCCGGCGGGGGGGTGCACCCCTCCACTTT
>14|TRBV6-5|NA|TRBJ2-1|NA
CASSDSPVSNEQFF
TGTGCCAGCAGCGACTCCCCCGTGAGCAATGAGCAGTTCTTC
>16|TRBV10-3|many|TRBJ2-4|NA
CAISEAEGGVKNIQYF
TGTGCCATCAGTGAGGCGGAGGGGGGGGTCAAAAACATTCAGTACTTC
>15|TRBV5-4|few|TRBJ1-1|TRBD1
CASSWGTGGNTEAFF
TGTGCCAGCAGCTGGGGGACAGGGGGGAACACTGAAGCTTTCTTT
>14|TRBV20-1|NA|TRBJ2-1|NA
CSARAGVVFNEQFF
TGCAGTGCTAGGGCAGGGGTAGTATTCAATGAGCAGTTCTTC
>13|TRBV27|many|TRBJ2-7|NA
CASSPTGSNEQYF
TGTGCCAGCAGTCCCACAGGGAGTAACGAGCAGTACTTC
>13|TRBV7-2|many|TRBJ1-2|NA
CASTLPGVYGYTF
TGTGCCAGCACCCTACCGGGGGTGTATGGCTACACCTTC
>16|TRBV4-3|NA|TRBJ2-6|NA
CASSQVVAAGANVLTF
TGCGCCAGCAGCCAAGTCGTGGCAGCTGGGGCCAACGTCCTGACTTTC
>15|TRBV6-1|NA|TRBJ1-6|NA
CASSGAWGGESPLHF
TGTGCCAGCAGTGGGGCGTGGGGGGGCGAATCACCCCTCCACTTT
>16|TRBV11-2|NA|TRBJ2-3|NA
CASSLTGTTYTDTQYF
TGTGCCAGCAGCTTGACCGGGACAACCTACACGGATACGCAGTATTTT
>13|TRBV28|few|TRBJ2-7|TRBD1
CASGMGQTYEQYF
TGTGCCAGCGGAATGGGACAGACCTACGAGCAGTACTTC
>12|TRBV24-1|many|TRBJ2-7|NA
CATSDQGQEQYF
TGTGCCACCAGTGACCAGGGTCAGGAGCAGTACTTC
>16|TRBV15|many|TRBJ2-6|TRBD1
CATSRETGRGANVLTF
TGTGCCACCAGCAGAGAGACAGGGAGAGGGGCCAACGTCCTGACTTTC
>14|TRBV5-1|NA|TRBJ2-2|NA
CASSLEPNTGELFF
TGCGCCAGCAGCTTGGAGCCGAACACCGGGGAGCTGTTTTTT
>14|TRBV6-5|many|TRBJ1-2|NA
CATTPRGGLYGYTF
TGTGCCACCACGCCTCGGGGGGGGCTCTATGGCTACACCTTC
>17|TRBV24-1|few|TRBJ2-7|TRBD1
CATSAGEKQGNSYEQYF
TGTGCCACCAGTGCCGGGGAAAAACAGGGGAACTCCTACGAGCAGTACTTC
>14|TRBV11-2|few|TRBJ2-5|TRBD1
CASSSGQGTETQYF
TGTGCCAGCAGCTCCGGACAGGGTACAGAGACCCAGTACTTC
>12|TRBV6-1|NA|TRBJ1-2|NA
CASSPGTWDDTF
TGTGCCAGCAGCCCTGGGACCTGGGACGACACCTTC
>14|TRBV27|many|TRBJ2-1|NA
CASSWGTSYNEQFF
TGTGCCAGCAGTTGGGGGACCTCCTACAATGAGCAGTTCTTC
>13|TRBV29-1|NA|TRBJ1-3|NA
CSAEELSGNTIYF
TGCAGCGCCGAAGAGCTTTCTGGAAACACCATATATTTT
>15|TRBV12-3/TRBV12-4|few|TRBJ1-5|NA
CASSPQRAPTALQHF
TGTGCCAGCAGTCCCCAAAGGGCCCCGACCGCACTCCAGCATTTT
>13|TRBV7-2|few|TRBJ2-5|NA
CASSFWGEETQYF
TGTGCCAGCAGCTTCTGGGGGGAAGAGACCCAGTACTTC
>15|TRBV10-3|NA|TRBJ2-7|NA
CAISDYTRGHNEQYF
TGTGCCATCAGTGATTATACTAGGGGCCACAATGAGCAGTACTTC
>14|TRBV11-2|many|TRBJ1-1|TRBD1
CASSRRQGYTEAFF
TGTGCCAGCAGCCGAAGACAGGGTTACACTGAAGCTTTCTTT
>14|TRBV5-5|many|TRBJ1-2|NA
CASSLANVNYGYTF
TGTGCCAGCAGCTTGGCCAACGTTAACTATGGCTACACCTTC
>15|TRBV18|many|TRBJ2-5|NA
CASSPPRTSLETQYF
TGTGCCAGCTCACCACCGAGGACTTCCTTAGAGACCCAGTACTTC
>15|TRBV11-2|many|TRBJ2-7|TRBD2
CASSFASGGPLEQYF
TGTGCCAGCAGCTTTGCTAGCGGGGGGCCCCTCGAGCAGTACTTC
>14|TRBV7-9|NA|TRBJ2-5|NA
CASSQPGLLETQYF
TGTGCCAGCAGCCAACCGGGCCTTCTAGAGACCCAGTACTTC